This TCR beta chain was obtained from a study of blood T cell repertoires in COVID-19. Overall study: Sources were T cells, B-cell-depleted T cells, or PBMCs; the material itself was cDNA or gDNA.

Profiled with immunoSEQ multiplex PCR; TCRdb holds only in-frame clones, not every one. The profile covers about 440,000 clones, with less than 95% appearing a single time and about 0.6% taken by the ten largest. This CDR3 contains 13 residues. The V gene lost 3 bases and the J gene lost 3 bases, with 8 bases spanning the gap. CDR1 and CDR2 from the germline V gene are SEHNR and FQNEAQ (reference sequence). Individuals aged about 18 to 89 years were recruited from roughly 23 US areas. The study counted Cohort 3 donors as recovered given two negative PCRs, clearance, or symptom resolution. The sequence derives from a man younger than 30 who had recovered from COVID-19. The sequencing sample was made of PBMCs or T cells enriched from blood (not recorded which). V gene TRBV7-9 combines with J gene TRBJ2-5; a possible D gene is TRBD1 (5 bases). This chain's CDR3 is CASSFPGKETQYF. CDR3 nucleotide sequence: TGTGCCAGCAGCTTCCCAGGGAAAGAGACCCAGTACTTC.